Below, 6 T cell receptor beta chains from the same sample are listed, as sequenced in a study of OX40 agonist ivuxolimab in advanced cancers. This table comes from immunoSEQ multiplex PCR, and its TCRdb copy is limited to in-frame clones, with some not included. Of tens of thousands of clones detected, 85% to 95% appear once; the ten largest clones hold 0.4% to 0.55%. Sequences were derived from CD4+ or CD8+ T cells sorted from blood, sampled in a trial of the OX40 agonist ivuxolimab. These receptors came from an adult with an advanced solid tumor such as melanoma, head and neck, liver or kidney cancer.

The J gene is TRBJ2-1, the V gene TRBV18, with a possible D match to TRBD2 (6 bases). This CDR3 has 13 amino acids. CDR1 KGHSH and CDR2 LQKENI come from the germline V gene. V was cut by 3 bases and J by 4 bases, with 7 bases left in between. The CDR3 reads CASSPLAYNEQFF. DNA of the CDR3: TGTGCCAGCTCACCTCTAGCGTACAATGAGCAGTTCTTC.

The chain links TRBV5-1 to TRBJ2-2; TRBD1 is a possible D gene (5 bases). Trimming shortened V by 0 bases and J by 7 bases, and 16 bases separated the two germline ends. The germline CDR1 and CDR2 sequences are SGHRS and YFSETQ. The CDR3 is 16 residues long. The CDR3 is CASSLASGNVVGELFF. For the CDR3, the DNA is TGCGCCAGCAGCTTGGCCTCAGGGAACGTGGTCGGGGAGCTGTTTTTT.

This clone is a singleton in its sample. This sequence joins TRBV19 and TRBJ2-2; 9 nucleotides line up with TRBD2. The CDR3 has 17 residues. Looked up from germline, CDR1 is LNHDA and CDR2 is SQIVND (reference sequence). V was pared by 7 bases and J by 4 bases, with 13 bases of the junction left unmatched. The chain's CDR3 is CASMMTSGVGGTGELFF. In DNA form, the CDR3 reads TGTGCCAGTATGATGACTAGCGGAGTGGGGGGCACCGGGGAGCTGTTTTTT.

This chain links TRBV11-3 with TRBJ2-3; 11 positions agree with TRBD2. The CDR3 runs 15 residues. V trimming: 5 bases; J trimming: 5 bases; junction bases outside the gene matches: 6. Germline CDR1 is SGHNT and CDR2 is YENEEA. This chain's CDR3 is CASSLLAGAGDTQYF. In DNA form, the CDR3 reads TGTGCCAGCAGCCTACTAGCGGGAGCGGGAGATACGCAGTATTTT.

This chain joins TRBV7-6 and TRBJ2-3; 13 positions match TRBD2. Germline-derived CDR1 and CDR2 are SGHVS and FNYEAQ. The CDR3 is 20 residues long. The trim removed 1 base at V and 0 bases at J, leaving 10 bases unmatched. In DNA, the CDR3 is TGTGCCAGCAGCTTAGTGGGCAGGGGGACTAGCGGGATAAGCACAGATACGCAGTATTTT. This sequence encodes CASSLVGRGTSGISTDTQYF. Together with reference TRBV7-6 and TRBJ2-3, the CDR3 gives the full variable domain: GAGVSQSPRYKVTKRGQDVALRCDPISGHVSLYWYRQALGQGPEFLTYFNYEAQQDKSGLPNDRFSAERPEGSISTLTIQRTEQRDSAMYRCASSLVGRGTSGISTDTQYFGPGTRLTVL.

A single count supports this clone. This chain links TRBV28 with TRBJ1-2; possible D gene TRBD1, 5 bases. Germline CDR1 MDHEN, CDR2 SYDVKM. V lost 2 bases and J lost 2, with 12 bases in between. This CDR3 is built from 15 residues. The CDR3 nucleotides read TGTGCCAGCAGTTTAGGGGTTGAGGGGAACTATGGCTACACCTTC. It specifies CASSLGVEGNYGYTF.